The T cell receptor (beta chain) described here comes from a study of response to subunit inactivated influenza vaccine. With respect to this clonotype: A much more abundant neighbour one base away suggests this may be a read error.

TCRdb used MiXCR to reprocess the RT-PCR reads, holding one entry per CDR3 protein. The sample includes a few hundred thousand distinct CDR3 sequences, roughly 10% of them seen just once. These data also featured in a second study, about T cells expressing NK-cell markers. Turning to that study: Scientists made TCR beta cDNA using 5'RACE template switching with UMIs. In about six donors, dominant CD3+CD56+NKG2C+ clones formed roughly 1.0-7.5% of CD8+ cells. A handful of donors likewise had their CD3+CD56-NKG2C+ fraction led by these clonotypes. Clones of NKG2C+ T cells that had expanded were of unclear HCMV specificity.

Material: PBMCs from blood, obtained on the day of vaccination. The sequence derives from a man aged 45-65 years who received an inactivated influenza vaccine.

CDR3 nucleotides: TGCAGTGCTAGAGATCGGGTTAGAGGGGAGCTGTTTTTT. It translates to CSARDRVRGELFF. The chain employs TRBV20-1 and TRBJ2-2, with D unclear. CDR1 is DFQATT and CDR2 is SNEGSKA in the germline V gene (reference sequence). V lost 0 bases and J lost 8, with 10 bases in between. The CDR3 is 13 residues long.